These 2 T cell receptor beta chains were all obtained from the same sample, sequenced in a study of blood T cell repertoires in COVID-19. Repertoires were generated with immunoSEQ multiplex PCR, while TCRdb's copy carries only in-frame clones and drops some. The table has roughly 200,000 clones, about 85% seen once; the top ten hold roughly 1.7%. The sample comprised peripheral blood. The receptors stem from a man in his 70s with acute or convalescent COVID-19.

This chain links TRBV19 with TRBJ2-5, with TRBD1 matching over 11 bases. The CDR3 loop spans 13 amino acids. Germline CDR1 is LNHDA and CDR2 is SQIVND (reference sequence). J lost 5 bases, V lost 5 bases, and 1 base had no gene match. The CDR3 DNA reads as TGTGCCAGTAGTGGGACAGGGGGGGAGACCCAGTACTTC. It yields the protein CASSGTGGETQYF.

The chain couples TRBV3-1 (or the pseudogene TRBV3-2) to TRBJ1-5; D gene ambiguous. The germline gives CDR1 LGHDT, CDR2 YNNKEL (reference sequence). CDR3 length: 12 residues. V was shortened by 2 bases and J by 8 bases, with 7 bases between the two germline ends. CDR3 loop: CASSQLGEPQHF. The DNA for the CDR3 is TGTGCCAGCAGCCAACTCGGGGAGCCCCAGCATTTT.